The next 20 T cell receptor beta chains were all read from a single sample in a study of CD8 T cells in Susac syndrome. It was with random hexamers that roughly 0.5 to 1 ug RNA was reverse transcribed. A single record per CDR3 protein comes from TCRdb applying MiXCR to the immunoSEQ multiplex PCR reads. The sample yields around 85,000 distinct CDR3 sequences, about 95% seen once. The specimen was CD8+ T cells from PBMCs. The receptor source for this set is a human donor with Susac syndrome.

The J gene is TRBJ2-1, the V gene TRBV15; 13 bases are a match to TRBD2. This CDR3 region has 18 residues. Germline CDR1 is LNHNV and CDR2 is YYDKDF (reference sequence). The V gene end was trimmed by 3 bases and the J gene end by 8 bases; junction bases not matched to a gene: 13. CDR3 coding DNA: TGTGCCACCAGCAGTCCCTTGAGGACTAGCGGGAGAAGCGATGAGCAGTTCTTC. Translated: CATSSPLRTSGRSDEQFF.

The chain uses TRBV20-1 and TRBJ1-1, with 8 bases aligning to TRBD1. From germline, CDR1 is DFQATT and CDR2 SNEGSKA (reference sequence). This CDR3 region has 10 residues. CDR3 DNA: TGCAGCCTCGGGACAGGTGAAGCTTTCTTT. It is translated as CSLGTGEAFF.

The J gene is TRBJ2-5, the V gene TRBV20-1; possible D gene TRBD2, 6 bases. The CDR3 is 16 amino acids. V lost 2 bases, J lost 5 bases, and 21 bases lay in between. Looked up from germline, CDR1 is DFQATT and CDR2 is SNEGSKA (reference sequence). The CDR3 region is CSARKRRVDLGETQYF. CDR3 nucleotide sequence: TGCAGTGCTAGAAAACGGAGGGTCGACCTCGGGGAGACCCAGTACTTC.

The rearrangement joins TRBV28 to TRBJ2-1, with 7 positions matching TRBD1. The V and J ends lost 7 bases and 2 bases, in that order; junction bases with no gene match: 5. Germline CDR1 MDHEN, CDR2 SYDVKM. The CDR3 is 14 amino acids. The CDR3 loop reads CASISDRAYNEQFF. CDR3 DNA: TGTGCCAGCATCTCTGACAGGGCCTACAATGAGCAGTTCTTC.

The gene calls are TRBV4-1 and TRBJ2-1; maybe TRBD2 (5 bases). Trimming pared 3 bases from V and 9 bases from J, leaving 15 bases between. The CDR3 sequence is 14 residues long. CDR1 is MGHRA, CDR2 YSYEKL, per germline. The CDR3 DNA follows: TGCGCCAGCAGCCAGAGCGGCATGGATGGTGAGCAGTTCTTC. Protein: CASSQSGMDGEQFF.

This chain links TRBV30 with TRBJ2-7; the D is unclear. V lost 5 bases and J 3 bases, leaving 5 bases between the germline ends. The CDR3 is 10 amino acids. Germline V CDR1 and CDR2: GTSNPN, SVGIG (reference sequence). The CDR3 bases are TGTGCCTGGGGAGACTACGAGCAGTACTTC. Protein sequence: CAWGDYEQYF.

V gene TRBV7-8 combines with J gene TRBJ2-1, with 9 bases lining up with TRBD2. Germline values: CDR1 SGHVS, CDR2 FQNEAQ. This CDR3 region has 15 residues. The ends lost 4 bases at V and 8 bases at J; junction bases unmatched: 9. In DNA, the CDR3 is TGTGCCAGCAGCTACCCGGGACTAGCCGGAGATGAGCAGTTCTTC. Translated, it gives CASSYPGLAGDEQFF. The whole variable domain, remainder taken from reference TRBV7-8 and TRBJ2-1, is GAGVSQSPRYKVAKRGQDVALRCDPISGHVSLFWYQQALGQGPEFLTYFQNEAQLDKSGLPSDRFFAERPEGSVSTLKIQRTQQEDSAVYLCASSYPGLAGDEQFFGPGTRLTVL.

The genes are TRBV9 and TRBJ2-6; the match to TRBD1 covers 8 bases. The CDR3 runs to 19 residues. Germline-derived CDR1 and CDR2 are SGDLS and YYNGEE. The V and J ends lost 0 bases and 2 bases, in that order; junction bases with no gene match: 10. The CDR3 DNA reads as TGTGCCAGCAGCGTAGATGATGGCAGGGGGCGAGCTGGGGCCAACGTCCTGACTTTC. It specifies CASSVDDGRGRAGANVLTF.

The CDR3 spells CASSGLADLTNEQFF. The CDR3 DNA reads as TGTGCCAGCAGTGGCCTAGCGGACCTTACAAATGAGCAGTTCTTC. This chain joins TRBV27 and TRBJ2-1; 7 positions agree with TRBD2. V was pared by 5 bases and J by 7 bases, with 11 bases of the junction left unmatched. CDR1 and CDR2 (germline): MNHEY, SMNVEV (reference sequence). The length of the CDR3 is 15 residues.

The chain recombines TRBV27 with TRBJ2-3; D gene ambiguous. V was clipped by 6 bases and J by 3 bases, with 10 bases between them. The CDR3 has 13 residues. CDR1 is MNHEY and CDR2 is SMNVEV in the germline V gene (reference sequence). CDR3 amino acids: CASSYLETDTQYF. CDR3 nucleotide sequence: TGTGCCAGCAGCTACTTAGAGACAGATACGCAGTATTTT.

For the CDR3, the DNA is TGTGCCAGCAGTTTTGGGAGAGGGGCCAACGTCCTGACTTTC. It specifies CASSFGRGANVLTF. This sequence joins TRBV27 and TRBJ2-6; D possibly corresponds to TRBD2 (5 bases). Germline V gene data show CDR1 as MNHEY and CDR2 as SMNVEV (reference sequence). This CDR3 has 14 residues. With 3 bases removed from V and 4 bases from J, the gap between germline ends came to 7 bases.

The chain combines TRBV29-1 with TRBJ2-1; perhaps TRBD2 as D (6 bases). V was pared by 7 bases and J by 7 bases, with 8 bases between. Germline V lookup: CDR1 SQVTM, CDR2 ANQGSEA. This CDR3 is built from 10 residues. The CDR3 nucleotides are TGCAGCGGGAGGGGTAATGAGCAGTTCTTC. Its protein product is CSGRGNEQFF.

The CDR3 DNA is TGCGCCAGCAGCCAAGTACAGGTCAATGAGCAGTTCTTC. This encodes CASSQVQVNEQFF. This chain connects TRBV4-1 to TRBJ2-1, with D tentatively TRBD1 (5 bases). The CDR3 runs to 13 residues. The V and J ends lost 1 base and 6 bases respectively, with 7 bases between them. Germline values: CDR1 MGHRA, CDR2 YSYEKL.

The V call is TRBV11-2, the J call TRBJ2-5; 13 bases fit TRBD2. Germline V gene lookup returns CDR1 SGHAT and CDR2 FQNNGV. The CDR3 covers 15 residues. Trimming took 8 bases from V and 4 from J; bases not matched to a gene: 7. This CDR3 is CASAGLAGAGETQYF. As DNA, the CDR3 is TGTGCCAGCGCCGGACTAGCGGGAGCCGGAGAGACCCAGTACTTC.

The CDR3 reads CSASPGLGSTDTQYF. CDR3 sequence (DNA): TGCAGTGCTTCCCCGGGACTCGGAAGCACAGATACGCAGTATTTT. The chain combines TRBV20-1 with TRBJ2-3; the D gene is possibly TRBD2 (6 bases). The V gene's germline CDR1 is DFQATT and CDR2 SNEGSKA (reference sequence). Trimming pared 5 bases from V and 0 bases from J, leaving 15 bases between. The CDR3 loop spans 15 amino acids.

The chain employs TRBV28 and TRBJ2-2; 7 positions match TRBD1. V dropped 6 bases and J dropped 6; count of bases not matched to a gene: 1. The germline gives CDR1 MDHEN, CDR2 SYDVKM. This CDR3 is 12 amino acids long. Here the CDR3 reads CASSTGAGELFF. As DNA, the CDR3 is TGTGCCAGCAGCACAGGGGCCGGGGAGCTGTTTTTT.

The chain combines TRBV6-2 or TRBV6-3 with TRBJ2-1; no clear D. This CDR3 contains 14 residues. The V and J ends lost 4 bases and 4 bases respectively, with 11 bases between them. The germline V gene encodes CDR1 MNHEY and CDR2 SVGEGT. The CDR3 DNA follows: TGTGCCAGCAGTTTCTCTTCTACATACAATGAGCAGTTCTTC. Translating it yields CASSFSSTYNEQFF.

The gene calls are TRBV14 and TRBJ2-5; D is possibly TRBD2 (6 bases). The CDR3 has 13 amino acids. The V and J ends lost 5 bases and 0 bases respectively, with 7 bases between them. Germline V CDR1 and CDR2: SGHDN, FVKESK. Here the CDR3 reads CASSERDQETQYF. The CDR3 DNA sequence: TGTGCCAGCAGCGAGCGGGACCAAGAGACCCAGTACTTC.

The chain recombines TRBV15 with TRBJ2-5, with D maybe TRBD1 (6 bases). The V end lost 2 bases, the J end lost 5 bases, and 15 bases lay between the germline ends. CDR3 length: 15 residues. CDR1 and CDR2 (germline): LNHNV, YYDKDF (reference sequence). Here the CDR3 reads CATSRWQGIAETQYF. CDR3 bases: TGTGCCACCAGCAGATGGCAGGGGATAGCGGAGACCCAGTACTTC.

The chain uses TRBV15 and TRBJ2-5; no clear D gene. The germline V gene encodes CDR1 LNHNV and CDR2 YYDKDF (reference sequence). V was cut by 8 bases and J by 7 bases, with 17 bases left in between. This CDR3 spans 13 amino acids. Written as DNA, the CDR3 is TGTGCCACCCAAAGATCGGGCCCTGGGACCCAGTACTTC. Protein: CATQRSGPGTQYF.